This T cell receptor beta chain was recorded in a study of response to subunit inactivated influenza vaccine. Study results and limitations: After each seasonal influenza vaccination, few new T cells are recruited, the authors suggested.

Points on this clonotype: Antigen specificity is unknown.

TCRdb reprocessed the RT-PCR reads with MiXCR, giving one entry per CDR3 protein. The table records about 650,000 distinct CDR3 sequences, roughly 14% of them present only once. The length of the CDR3 is 16 residues. The trim removed 0 bases at V and 5 bases at J, leaving 9 bases unmatched. CDR1 and CDR2 (germline): DFQATT, SNEGSKA (reference sequence). The chain has TRBV20-1 and TRBJ2-1, with 8 bases that match TRBD2. The TCR was taken from a man over 45 who received an inactivated influenza vaccine. This specimen consisted of PBMCs from blood, obtained 11 to 12 days after vaccination. The CDR3 nucleotides read TGCAGTGCTAGAGATTTGGCGGGAGGCTTCCACAATGAGCAGTTCTTC. Encoded protein: CSARDLAGGFHNEQFF.